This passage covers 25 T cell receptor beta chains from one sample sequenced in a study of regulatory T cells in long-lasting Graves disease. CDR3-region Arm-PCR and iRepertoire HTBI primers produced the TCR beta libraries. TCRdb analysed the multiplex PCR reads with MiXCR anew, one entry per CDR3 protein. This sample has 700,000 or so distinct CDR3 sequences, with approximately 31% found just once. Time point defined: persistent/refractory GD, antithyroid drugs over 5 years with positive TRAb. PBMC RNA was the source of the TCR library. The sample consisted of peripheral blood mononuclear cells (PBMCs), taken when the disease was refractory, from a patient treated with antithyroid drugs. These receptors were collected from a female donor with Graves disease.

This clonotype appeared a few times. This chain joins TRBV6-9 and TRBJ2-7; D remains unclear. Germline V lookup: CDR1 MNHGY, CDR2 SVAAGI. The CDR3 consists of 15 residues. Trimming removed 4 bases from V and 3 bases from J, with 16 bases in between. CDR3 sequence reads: CASSFHAQANYEQYF. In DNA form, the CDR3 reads TGTGCCAGCAGTTTCCACGCCCAAGCTAACTACGAGCAGTACTTC.

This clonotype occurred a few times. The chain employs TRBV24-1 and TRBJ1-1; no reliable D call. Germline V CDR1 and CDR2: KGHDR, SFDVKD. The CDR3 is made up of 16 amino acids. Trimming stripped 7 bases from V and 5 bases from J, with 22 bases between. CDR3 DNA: TGTGCCACCAGAACCCCCTCGTATAAAGAGGATACTGAAGCTTTCTTT. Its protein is CATRTPSYKEDTEAFF.

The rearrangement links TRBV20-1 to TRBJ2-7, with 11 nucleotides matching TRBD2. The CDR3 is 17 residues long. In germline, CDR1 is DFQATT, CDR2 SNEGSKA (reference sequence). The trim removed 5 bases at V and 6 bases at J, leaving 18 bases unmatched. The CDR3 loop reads CSALRTLLAGVVGEQYF. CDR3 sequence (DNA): TGCAGTGCTCTCCGAACCTTACTAGCGGGAGTAGTGGGCGAGCAGTACTTC.

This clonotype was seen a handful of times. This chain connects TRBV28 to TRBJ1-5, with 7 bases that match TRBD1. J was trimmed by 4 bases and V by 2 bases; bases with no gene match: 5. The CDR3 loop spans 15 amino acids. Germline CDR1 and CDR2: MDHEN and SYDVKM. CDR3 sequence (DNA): TGTGCCAGCAGTTTAATAGTACAGGGGAATCAGCCCCAGCATTTT. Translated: CASSLIVQGNQPQHF. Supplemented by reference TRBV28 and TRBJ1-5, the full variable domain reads DVKVTQSSRYLVKRTGEKVFLECVQDMDHENMFWYRQDPGLGLRLIYFSYDVKMKEKGDIPEGYSVSREKKERFSLILESASTNQTSMYLCASSLIVQGNQPQHFGDGTRLSIL.

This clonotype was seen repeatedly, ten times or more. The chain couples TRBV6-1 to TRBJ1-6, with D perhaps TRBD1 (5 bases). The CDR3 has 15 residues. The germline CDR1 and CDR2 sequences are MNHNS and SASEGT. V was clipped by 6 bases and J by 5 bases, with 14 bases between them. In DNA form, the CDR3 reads TGTGCCAGCAGCCCTCCGGGACGGCATAATTCACCCCTCCACTTT. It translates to CASSPPGRHNSPLHF.

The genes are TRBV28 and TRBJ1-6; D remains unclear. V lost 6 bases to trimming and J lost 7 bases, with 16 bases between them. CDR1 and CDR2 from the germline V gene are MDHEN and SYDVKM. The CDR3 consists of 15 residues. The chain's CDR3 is CASSFVRGSNSPLHF. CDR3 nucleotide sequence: TGTGCCAGCAGCTTTGTCCGCGGCTCCAATTCACCCCTCCACTTT. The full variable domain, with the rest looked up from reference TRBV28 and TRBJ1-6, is DVKVTQSSRYLVKRTGEKVFLECVQDMDHENMFWYRQDPGLGLRLIYFSYDVKMKEKGDIPEGYSVSREKKERFSLILESASTNQTSMYLCASSFVRGSNSPLHFGNGTRLTVT.

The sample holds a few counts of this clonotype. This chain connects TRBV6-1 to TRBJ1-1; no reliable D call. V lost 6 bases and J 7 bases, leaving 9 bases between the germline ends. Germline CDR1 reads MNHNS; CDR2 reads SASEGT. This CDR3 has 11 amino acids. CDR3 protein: CASRGSIEAFF. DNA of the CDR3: TGTGCCAGCAGGGGGTCGATTGAAGCTTTCTTT.

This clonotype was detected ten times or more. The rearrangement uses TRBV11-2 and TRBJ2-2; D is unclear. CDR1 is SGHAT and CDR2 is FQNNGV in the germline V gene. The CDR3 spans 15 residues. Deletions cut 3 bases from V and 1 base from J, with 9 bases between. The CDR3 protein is CASSLAEMNTGELFF. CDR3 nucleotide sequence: TGTGCCAGCAGCTTGGCAGAGATGAACACCGGGGAGCTGTTTTTT.

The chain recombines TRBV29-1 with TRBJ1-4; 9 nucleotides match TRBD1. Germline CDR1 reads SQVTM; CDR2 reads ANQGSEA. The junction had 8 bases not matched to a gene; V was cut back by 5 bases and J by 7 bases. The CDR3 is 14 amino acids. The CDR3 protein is CSVRDRVESEKLFF. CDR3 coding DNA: TGCAGCGTTCGGGACAGGGTGGAGAGTGAAAAACTGTTTTTT.

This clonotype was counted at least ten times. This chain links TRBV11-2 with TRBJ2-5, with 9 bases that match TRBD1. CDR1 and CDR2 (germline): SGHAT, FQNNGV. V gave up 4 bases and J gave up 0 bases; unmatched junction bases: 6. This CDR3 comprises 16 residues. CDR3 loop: CASSSTGTGYQETQYF. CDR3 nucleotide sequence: TGTGCCAGCAGCTCGACCGGGACAGGGTACCAAGAGACCCAGTACTTC.

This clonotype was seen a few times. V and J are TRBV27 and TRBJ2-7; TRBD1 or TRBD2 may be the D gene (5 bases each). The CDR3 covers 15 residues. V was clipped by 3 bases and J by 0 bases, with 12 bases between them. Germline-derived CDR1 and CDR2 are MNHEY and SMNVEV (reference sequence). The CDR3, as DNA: TGTGCCAGCAGTTTGGGGGAGCGACGCTCCTACGAGCAGTACTTC. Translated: CASSLGERRSYEQYF.

This CDR3 is CASSSTSEQYF. In DNA, the CDR3 is TGCGCCAGCAGCTCCACATCCGAGCAGTACTTC. V is TRBV5-1 and J is TRBJ2-7, with D uncertain. Germline V lookup: CDR1 SGHRS, CDR2 YFSETQ. V lost 3 bases to trimming and J lost 6 bases, with 7 bases between them. The CDR3 loop spans 11 amino acids.

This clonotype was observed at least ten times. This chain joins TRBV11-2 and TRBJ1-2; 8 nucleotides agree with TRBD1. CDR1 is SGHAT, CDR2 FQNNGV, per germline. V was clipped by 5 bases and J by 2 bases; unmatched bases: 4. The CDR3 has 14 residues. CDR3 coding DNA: TGTGCCAGCAGCCACTGGGACAGGAACTATGGCTACACCTTC. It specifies CASSHWDRNYGYTF.

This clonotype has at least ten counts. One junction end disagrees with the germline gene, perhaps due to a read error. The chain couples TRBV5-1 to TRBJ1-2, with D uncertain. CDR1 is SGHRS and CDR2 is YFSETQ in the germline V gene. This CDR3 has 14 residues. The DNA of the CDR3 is TGTGCCAGCAGCTTGGCGCGGGGAAACTATGGCTACACCTTC. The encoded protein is CASSLARGNYGYTF.

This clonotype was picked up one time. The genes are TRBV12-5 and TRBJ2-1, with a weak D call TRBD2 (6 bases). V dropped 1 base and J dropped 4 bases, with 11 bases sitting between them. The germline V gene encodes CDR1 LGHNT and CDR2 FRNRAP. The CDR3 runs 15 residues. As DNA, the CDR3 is TGTGCTAGTGGTTTGGGGCGGGACCAATACAATGAGCAGTTCTTC. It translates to CASGLGRDQYNEQFF.

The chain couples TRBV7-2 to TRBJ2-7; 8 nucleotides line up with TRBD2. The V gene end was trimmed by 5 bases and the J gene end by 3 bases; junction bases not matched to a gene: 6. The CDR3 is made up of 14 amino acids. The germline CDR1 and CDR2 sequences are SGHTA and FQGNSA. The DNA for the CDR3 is TGTGCCAGCAGCCATTCTGCGGGGGGCTACGAGCAGTACTTC. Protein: CASSHSAGGYEQYF. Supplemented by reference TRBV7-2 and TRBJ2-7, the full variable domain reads GAGVSQSPSNKVTEKGKDVELRCDPISGHTALYWYRQSLGQGLEFLIYFQGNSAPDKSGLPSDRFSAERTGGSVSTLTIQRTQQEDSAVYLCASSHSAGGYEQYFGPGTRLTVT.

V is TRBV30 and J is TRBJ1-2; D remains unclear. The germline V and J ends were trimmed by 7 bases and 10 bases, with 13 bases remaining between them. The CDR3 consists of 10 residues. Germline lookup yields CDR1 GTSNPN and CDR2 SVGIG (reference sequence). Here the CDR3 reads CASLVGIYTF. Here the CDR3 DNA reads TGTGCCTCCCTCGTCGGGATCTACACCTTC.

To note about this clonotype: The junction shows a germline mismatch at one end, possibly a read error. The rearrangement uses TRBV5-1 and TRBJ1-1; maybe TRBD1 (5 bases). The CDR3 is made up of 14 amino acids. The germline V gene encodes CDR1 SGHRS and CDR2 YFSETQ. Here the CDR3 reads CVSSLGPSNTEAFF. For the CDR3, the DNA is TGCGTCAGCAGCTTGGGGCCGTCGAACACTGAAGCTTTCTTT. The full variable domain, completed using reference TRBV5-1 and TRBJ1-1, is KAGVTQTPRYLIKTRGQQVTLSCSPISGHRSVSWYQQTPGQGLQFLFEYFSETQRNKGNFPGRFSGRQFSNSRSEMNVSTLELGDSALYLCVSSLGPSNTEAFFGQGTRLTVV.

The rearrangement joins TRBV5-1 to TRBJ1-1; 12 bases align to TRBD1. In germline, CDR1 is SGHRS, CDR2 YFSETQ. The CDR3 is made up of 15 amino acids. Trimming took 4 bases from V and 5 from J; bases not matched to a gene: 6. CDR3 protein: CASSPGTGGATEAFF. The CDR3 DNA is TGCGCCAGCAGCCCGGGGACAGGGGGCGCGACTGAAGCTTTCTTT.

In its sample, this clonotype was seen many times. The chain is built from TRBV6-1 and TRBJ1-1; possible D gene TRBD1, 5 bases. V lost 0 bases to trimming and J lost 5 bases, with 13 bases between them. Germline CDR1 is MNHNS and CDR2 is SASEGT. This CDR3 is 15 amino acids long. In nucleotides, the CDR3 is TGTGCCAGCAGTGAAGCGCCAGGGAGTGGGACTGAAGCTTTCTTT. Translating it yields CASSEAPGSGTEAFF.

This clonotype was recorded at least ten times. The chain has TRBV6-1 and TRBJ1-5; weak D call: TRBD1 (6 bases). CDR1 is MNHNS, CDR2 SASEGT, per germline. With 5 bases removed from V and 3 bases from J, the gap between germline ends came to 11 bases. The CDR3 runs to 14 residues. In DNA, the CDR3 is TGTGCCAGCAGTCCACAGGGTATCAATCAGCCCCAGCATTTT. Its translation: CASSPQGINQPQHF.

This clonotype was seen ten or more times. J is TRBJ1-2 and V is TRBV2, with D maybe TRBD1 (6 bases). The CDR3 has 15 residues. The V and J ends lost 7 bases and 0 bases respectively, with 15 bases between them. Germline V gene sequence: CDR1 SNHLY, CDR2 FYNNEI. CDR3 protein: CASKEMTGANYGYTF. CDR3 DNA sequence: TGTGCCAGCAAGGAAATGACAGGCGCTAACTATGGCTACACCTTC.

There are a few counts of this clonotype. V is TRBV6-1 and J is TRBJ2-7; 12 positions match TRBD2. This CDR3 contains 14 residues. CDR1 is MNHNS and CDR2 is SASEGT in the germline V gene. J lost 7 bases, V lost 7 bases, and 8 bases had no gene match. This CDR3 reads CASTQTSGRFEQYF. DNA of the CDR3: TGTGCCAGCACCCAGACTAGCGGGAGATTTGAGCAGTACTTC.

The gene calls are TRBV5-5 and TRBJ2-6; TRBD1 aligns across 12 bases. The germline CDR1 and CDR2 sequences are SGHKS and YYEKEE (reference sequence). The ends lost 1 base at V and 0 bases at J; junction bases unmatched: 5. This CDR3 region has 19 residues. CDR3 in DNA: TGTGCCAGCAGCTTGTGGGACAGGGGGCTTGGCTCTGGGGCCAACGTCCTGACTTTC. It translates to CASSLWDRGLGSGANVLTF.

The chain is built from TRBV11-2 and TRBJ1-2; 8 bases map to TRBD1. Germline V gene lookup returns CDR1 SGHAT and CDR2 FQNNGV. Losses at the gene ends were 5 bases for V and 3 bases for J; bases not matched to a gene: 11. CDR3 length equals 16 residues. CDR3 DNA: TGTGCCAGCAGCCCCTCCAGGGGGCTGGCGTACTATGGCTACACCTTC. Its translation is CASSPSRGLAYYGYTF.